This TCR beta chain was found in a study of blood T cell repertoires in COVID-19. Study as a whole: Italy, Spain and the United States were the sources of the convalescent and acute COVID-19 samples. From T cells, B-cell-depleted T cells, or PBMCs came the material, which was cDNA or gDNA.

The CDR3 is made up of 12 amino acids. Trimming cost V 3 bases and J 8 bases; bases outside gene matches: 4. Per the study methods: From reference gene primer amplification, estimates of nucleated cell counts were derived. Method: immunoSEQ multiplex PCR; TCRdb's copy keeps in-frame clones and lacks some. That table gives V, J and clone size, and the DNA gave D and trimming. Of some 460,000 clones detected, around 89% appear once; the ten largest clones hold 4% to 5.5%. The sequence came from a woman younger than 45 with acute or convalescent COVID-19. The genes are TRBV5-3 and TRBJ1-2; 7 positions agree with TRBD1. TRBV5-3 is noted as an ORF with a role that remains uncertain. Sequences were obtained from peripheral blood. CDR3 nucleotide sequence: TGTGCCAGAAGCTCGCACAGGGGCGGCTACACCTTC. It translates to CARSSHRGGYTF.